The 29 T cell receptor beta chains below all came from one sample that was sequenced in a study of control samples from healthy donors and cancer patients. The assay was immunoSEQ multiplex PCR, and TCRdb's table has in-frame clones only and misses some. The data show about 140,000 clones, roughly nine tenths seen once. Sequenced sample: blood. Source of these receptors: a woman aged 25 to 45 in good health.

The chain's CDR3 is CASSLGGFITGRNYGYTF. DNA for the CDR3: TGCGCCAGCAGTCTGGGCGGGTTTATAACAGGGAGGAACTATGGCTACACCTTC. J is TRBJ1-2 and V is TRBV5-1; D may be TRBD1 (6 bases). Deletions cut 5 bases from V and 2 bases from J, with 25 bases between. This CDR3 has 18 amino acids. The germline CDR1 and CDR2 sequences are SGHRS and YFSETQ.

This chain connects TRBV5-4 to TRBJ2-2; D remains unclear. Trimming removed 2 bases at V and 3 bases at J, with 8 bases between. The CDR3 runs 14 residues. Germline V gene data show CDR1 as SGHNT and CDR2 as YYREEE (reference sequence). This CDR3 is CASSLMGYTGELFF. CDR3 nucleotide sequence: TGTGCCAGCAGCTTAATGGGGTACACCGGGGAGCTGTTTTTT.

The J gene is TRBJ2-1, the V gene TRBV27; D is uncertain. The germline V and J ends were trimmed by 5 bases and 2 bases, with 10 bases remaining between them. CDR3 size: 14 residues. CDR1 MNHEY and CDR2 SMNVEV come from the germline V gene (reference sequence). The CDR3 sequence is CASSPPTPYNEQFF. The CDR3 region has the DNA TGTGCCAGCAGTCCCCCGACCCCCTACAATGAGCAGTTCTTC.

V usage is TRBV6-1 and J usage is TRBJ1-2, with D possibly TRBD1 on 5 matching bases. In germline, CDR1 is MNHNS, CDR2 SASEGT. This CDR3 comprises 14 residues. Trimming cost V 2 bases and J 4 bases, with 11 bases left between them. The CDR3 DNA is TGTGCCAGCAGTGAATTACAGGTTGGCTATGGCTACACCTTC. This encodes CASSELQVGYGYTF.

The V call is TRBV3-1 (or the pseudogene TRBV3-2), the J call TRBJ2-7; D might be TRBD1 (6 bases). This CDR3 has 15 amino acids. The V gene lost 0 bases and the J gene lost 2 bases, with 11 bases spanning the gap. Germline CDR1 and CDR2: LGHDT and YNNKEL (reference sequence). As DNA, the CDR3 is TGTGCCAGCAGCCAAGAAACAGGGCCTCCCTACGAGCAGTACTTC. Its translation: CASSQETGPPYEQYF.

This chain joins TRBV30 and TRBJ2-4; no clear D. Germline-derived CDR1 and CDR2 are GTSNPN and SVGIG (reference sequence). The CDR3 is made up of 14 amino acids. V shed 4 bases and J shed 3 bases, with 13 bases lying between them. The CDR3 sequence: CAWMPPSSKNIQYF. The CDR3, as DNA: TGTGCCTGGATGCCCCCTTCAAGCAAAAACATTCAGTACTTC.

The V and J genes are TRBV6-4 and TRBJ2-1; no clear D. The CDR3 totals 14 residues. Trimming removed 3 bases from V and 15 bases from J, with 21 bases in between. The germline V gene encodes CDR1 MRHNA and CDR2 SNTAGT. CDR3 sequence: CASSDSDSVRSRFF. Here the CDR3 DNA reads TGTGCCAGCAGTGATTCCGACTCGGTCAGGTCGCGGTTCTTC.

The rearrangement joins TRBV6-2 or TRBV6-3 to TRBJ1-5; maybe TRBD1 (5 bases). CDR3 length: 16 residues. In germline, CDR1 is MNHEY, CDR2 SVGEGT. V lost 2 bases and J 2 bases, leaving 13 bases between the germline ends. CDR3 sequence (DNA): TGTGCCAGCAGTTACCCCGGCAGGGTGGGCAATCAGCCCCAGCATTTT. It yields the protein CASSYPGRVGNQPQHF.

The V gene is TRBV10-3, the J gene TRBJ2-1; 14 nucleotides match TRBD2. This CDR3 is 14 amino acids long. The ends lost 6 bases at V and 9 bases at J; junction bases unmatched: 4. The V gene's germline CDR1 is ENHRY and CDR2 SYGVKD. DNA of the CDR3: TGTGCCATCAGGGGACTAGCGGGAGATGGTGAGCAGTTCTTC. Encoded protein: CAIRGLAGDGEQFF.

The gene calls are TRBV5-1 and TRBJ2-7; D remains unclear. Germline assignment: CDR1 SGHRS and CDR2 YFSETQ. CDR3 length equals 11 residues. Trimming removed 4 bases from V and 3 bases from J, with 5 bases in between. CDR3: CASSESYEQYF. CDR3 DNA: TGCGCCAGCAGCGAGAGCTACGAGCAGTACTTC.

The rearrangement links TRBV29-1 to TRBJ1-2, with 7 positions matching TRBD1. V trimming: 6 bases; J trimming: 4 bases; junction bases outside the gene matches: 5. The CDR3 totals 12 residues. Germline V lookup: CDR1 SQVTM, CDR2 ANQGSEA. This CDR3 is CSVSRDSYGYTF. DNA of the CDR3: TGCAGCGTATCCCGGGACAGCTATGGCTACACCTTC.

In this sample, this clone turned up once. The rearrangement joins TRBV13 to TRBJ1-2; the D is unclear. The ends were cut back, 0 bases at V and 0 bases at J, with 11 bases in the middle. CDR3 length: 16 residues. The V gene's germline CDR1 is PRHDT and CDR2 FYEKMQ (reference sequence). For the CDR3, the DNA is TGTGCCAGCAGCTTAGGCCTCCGGGGAGCTAACTATGGCTACACCTTC. Translated: CASSLGLRGANYGYTF.

The chain combines TRBV20-1 with TRBJ2-3; 13 bases fit TRBD2. The V and J ends lost 3 bases and 2 bases, in that order; junction bases with no gene match: 5. The CDR3 runs 16 residues. Germline V CDR1 and CDR2: DFQATT, SNEGSKA (reference sequence). As DNA, the CDR3 is TGCAGTGCTAGTACTAGCGGGAGGGCCAACACAGATACGCAGTATTTT. Its translation: CSASTSGRANTDTQYF.

In DNA, the CDR3 is TGTGCCTGGAGACCCGGGACACTCACCTACGAGCAGTACTTC. Its translation is CAWRPGTLTYEQYF. The genes are TRBV30 and TRBJ2-7, with D maybe TRBD1 (6 bases). The CDR3 sequence is 14 residues long. CDR1 and CDR2 (germline): GTSNPN, SVGIG (reference sequence). V lost 3 bases and J lost 2, with 14 bases in between.

About this clone: The same CDR3 also results from other DNA sequences found in this sample. The chain uses TRBV18 and TRBJ1-2; a possible D gene is TRBD1 (5 bases). V was trimmed by 6 bases and J by 2 bases, leaving 10 bases between them. The germline gives CDR1 KGHSH, CDR2 LQKENI. CDR3 length: 13 amino acids. As DNA, the CDR3 is TGTGCCAGCTCGCCCACAGGAAACTATGGCTACACCTTC. Translating it yields CASSPTGNYGYTF.

This rearrangement joins TRBV6-5 to TRBJ1-2; 7 positions agree with TRBD1. The CDR3 is 14 amino acids. V gave up 7 bases and J gave up 5 bases; unmatched junction bases: 10. Germline V gene lookup returns CDR1 MNHEY and CDR2 SVGAGI. Here the CDR3 DNA reads TGTGCCAGCATCTCATCGTTCAGGGGGTATGGCTACACCTTC. It specifies CASISSFRGYGYTF.

The rearrangement joins TRBV6-2 or TRBV6-3 to TRBJ2-5; unclear D gene. Trimming removed 5 bases from V and 1 base from J, with 5 bases in between. The CDR3 is made up of 12 amino acids. Germline loops: CDR1 MNHEY, CDR2 SVGEGT. The CDR3 protein is CASSASQETQYF. DNA for the CDR3: TGTGCCAGCAGTGCCAGCCAAGAGACCCAGTACTTC.

The table lists this clone with a few counts. The chain combines TRBV11-2 with TRBJ1-2; 7 bases fit TRBD1. There are 18 residues in the CDR3. Trimming at V came to 2 bases and at J to 0 bases, leaving 12 bases not matched to a gene. Per the germline V gene, CDR1 is SGHAT and CDR2 is FQNNGV. For the CDR3, the DNA is TGTGCCAGCAGCTTATCCACGGGAGGGGACAGCTCTAACTATGGCTACACCTTC. Its translation is CASSLSTGGDSSNYGYTF.

The chain employs TRBV28 and TRBJ1-6, with 9 bases lining up with TRBD1. The CDR3 has 15 residues. V gave up 5 bases and J gave up 6 bases; unmatched junction bases: 5. Germline CDR1 is MDHEN and CDR2 is SYDVKM. Written as DNA, the CDR3 is TGTGCCAGCAGTGCCCGGACAGGGGTTAATTCACCCCTCCACTTT. Residues: CASSARTGVNSPLHF.

The chain couples TRBV6-5 to TRBJ1-2; the match to TRBD1 covers 10 bases. The CDR3 contains 13 residues. Germline V gives CDR1 MNHEY, CDR2 SVGAGI. Germline trimming cut 7 bases from V and 8 bases from J; bases unmatched to any gene: 7. This CDR3 is CASTSGTGVGYTF. The CDR3 DNA reads as TGTGCCAGCACATCCGGGACAGGGGTCGGCTACACCTTC.

The J gene is TRBJ2-3, the V gene TRBV7-9; 7 bases are a match to TRBD2. Per germline, CDR1 SEHNR and CDR2 FQNEAQ (reference sequence). The CDR3 spans 13 residues. V gave up 2 bases and J gave up 6 bases; unmatched junction bases: 2. The chain's CDR3 is CASSLSGRDTQYF. The CDR3 DNA sequence: TGTGCCAGCAGCTTATCCGGGAGGGATACGCAGTATTTT.

The chain couples TRBV6-5 to TRBJ1-2, with D hard to call. The CDR3 consists of 15 residues. Trimming stripped 4 bases from V and 0 bases from J, with 12 bases between. CDR1 MNHEY and CDR2 SVGAGI come from the germline V gene. CDR3 DNA: TGTGCCAGCAGTTCCCAAGGGTCTACTAACTATGGCTACACCTTC. Translated: CASSSQGSTNYGYTF.

The chain joins TRBV28 to TRBJ2-7; the D is unclear. This CDR3 is 14 amino acids long. CDR1 and CDR2 (germline): MDHEN, SYDVKM. V lost 3 bases and J 2 bases, leaving 11 bases between the germline ends. CDR3 sequence reads: CASSFPGFPYEQYF. CDR3 in DNA: TGTGCCAGCAGTTTCCCCGGGTTCCCCTACGAGCAGTACTTC.

This chain connects TRBV28 to TRBJ2-7; TRBD2 might be the D (6 bases). The length of the CDR3 is 13 residues. Per the germline V gene, CDR1 is MDHEN and CDR2 is SYDVKM. Trimming stripped 8 bases from V and 9 bases from J, with 20 bases between. Here the CDR3 DNA reads TGTGCCAGCTACGAGTGGGGGGATCTCAGGCAGTACTTC. Its protein product is CASYEWGDLRQYF. The full variable domain, its missing parts supplied by reference TRBV28 and TRBJ2-7, is DVKVTQSSRYLVKRTGEKVFLECVQDMDHENMFWYRQDPGLGLRLIYFSYDVKMKEKGDIPEGYSVSREKKERFSLILESASTNQTSMYLCASYEWGDLRQYFGPGTRLTVT.

The V gene is TRBV6-6, the J gene TRBJ1-5, with D perhaps TRBD1 (6 bases). V lost 7 bases, J lost 5 bases, and 15 bases lay in between. CDR3 length: 14 amino acids. CDR1 and CDR2 (germline): MNHNY, SVGAGI (reference sequence). CDR3 in DNA: TGTGCCAGCACCCCGTCGCCAGGGGATCAGCCCCAGCATTTT. Translated, it gives CASTPSPGDQPQHF.

On this clone itself: The same CDR3 can be traced to other DNA sequences in this sample. In nucleotides, the CDR3 is TGTGCCAGCAGTTACGGTACAAATCAGCCCCAGCATTTT. The encoded protein is CASSYGTNQPQHF. This sequence joins TRBV6-5 and TRBJ1-5; D not resolved. CDR1 is MNHEY, CDR2 SVGAGI, per germline. The CDR3 extends over 13 amino acids. Trimming stripped 2 bases from V and 4 bases from J, with 6 bases between.

The chain has TRBV28 and TRBJ1-4; unclear D gene. This CDR3 has 13 amino acids. The ends were cut back, 7 bases at V and 8 bases at J, with 14 bases in the middle. Germline V gene lookup returns CDR1 MDHEN and CDR2 SYDVKM. The CDR3 region is CASTREEGEKLFF. The CDR3 DNA reads TGTGCCAGCACACGCGAGGAAGGGGAAAAACTGTTTTTT.

This rearrangement joins TRBV7-3 to TRBJ2-3; D remains unclear. Looked up from germline, CDR1 is SGHTA and CDR2 is FQGTGA. Deletions cut 2 bases from V and 0 bases from J, with 6 bases between. The CDR3 contains 14 residues. In nucleotides, the CDR3 is TGTGCCAGCAGCTTATTCGGTAGCACAGATACGCAGTATTTT. Encoded protein: CASSLFGSTDTQYF.

The V gene is TRBV3-1 (or the pseudogene TRBV3-2), the J gene TRBJ1-6; D is ambiguous. The CDR3 consists of 12 residues. Germline lookup yields CDR1 LGHDT and CDR2 YNNKEL (reference sequence). Trimming took 4 bases from V and 7 from J, leaving 5 bases between them. The CDR3 loop reads CASSLPNSPLHF. CDR3 DNA sequence: TGTGCCAGCAGCCTCCCGAATTCACCCCTCCACTTT.